The 20 T cell receptor beta chains given below trace back to one sample, sequenced in a study of beta chain features in type 1 diabetes. The whole isolated RNA underwent reverse transcription, so sequencing captured expressed TCRB transcripts. Clones were read by immunoSEQ multiplex PCR, and TCRdb kept only the in-frame ones, dropping some. Here the sample spans 120,000 to 150,000 clones, about 9.7% being singletons. The specimen sequenced was central memory CD4+ T cells from blood. The receptors were gathered from a woman in her forties in good health.

This clone was recorded a few times. V is TRBV14 and J is TRBJ1-6; D gene ambiguous. CDR1 and CDR2 (germline): SGHDN, FVKESK. The CDR3 consists of 15 residues. V was pared by 1 base and J by 0 bases, with 4 bases between. CDR3 region: CASSQGGSYNSPLHF. The CDR3 DNA is TGTGCCAGCAGCCAAGGCGGCTCCTATAATTCACCCCTCCACTTT.

This clone has a handful of counts. This chain connects TRBV5-1 to TRBJ1-1; D is unresolved. There are 15 residues in the CDR3. The ends were cut back, 0 bases at V and 2 bases at J, with 11 bases in the middle. Germline V gene sequence: CDR1 SGHRS, CDR2 YFSETQ. This chain's CDR3 is CASSLALASNTEAFF. The DNA for the CDR3 is TGCGCCAGCAGCTTGGCCTTAGCCAGTAACACTGAAGCTTTCTTT.

This clone was observed many times. The chain carries TRBV29-1 and TRBJ1-1; the D gene is possibly TRBD1 (5 bases). Per germline, CDR1 SQVTM and CDR2 ANQGSEA. The CDR3 extends over 13 amino acids. The germline V and J ends were trimmed by 3 bases and 5 bases, with 13 bases remaining between them. CDR3 sequence: CSVEPQGLTEAFF. The CDR3 region has the DNA TGCAGCGTTGAGCCCCAGGGCCTTACTGAAGCTTTCTTT.

In this sample, this clone turned up a few times. This CDR3 reads CASKGRDRNNEQFF. The CDR3 DNA is TGCGCCAGCAAGGGCCGGGACAGGAACAATGAGCAGTTCTTC. The V call is TRBV5-1, the J call TRBJ2-1, with 8 bases identical to TRBD1. The CDR3 is 14 amino acids. V gave up 6 bases and J gave up 5 bases; unmatched junction bases: 7. Germline V gene lookup returns CDR1 SGHRS and CDR2 YFSETQ.

The chain employs TRBV11-2 and TRBJ2-2; 12 nucleotides line up with TRBD2. CDR3 length: 16 amino acids. Germline-derived CDR1 and CDR2 are SGHAT and FQNNGV. V lost 4 bases and J lost 7; bases outside the gene matches: 7. Here the CDR3 reads CASSSPSGGAGGELFF. The CDR3 nucleotides are TGTGCCAGCAGCTCTCCTAGCGGGGGGGCCGGCGGGGAGCTGTTTTTT.

The chain joins TRBV14 to TRBJ2-3; the D gene is possibly TRBD2 (5 bases). Germline assignment: CDR1 SGHDN and CDR2 FVKESK. The CDR3 is 13 residues long. V was cut by 4 bases and J by 5 bases, with 10 bases left in between. CDR3 sequence reads: CASSRNRGDTQYF. DNA for the CDR3: TGTGCCAGCAGCCGAAACCGGGGAGATACGCAGTATTTT.

This clone has only a few counts. The chain uses TRBV29-1 and TRBJ1-2, with TRBD1 matching 10 bases. This CDR3 has 14 residues. J gave up 7 bases and V 6 bases, and 11 bases lay outside the gene matches. From germline, CDR1 is SQVTM and CDR2 ANQGSEA. The CDR3: CSVDLTGGAGGYTF. The CDR3 DNA reads as TGCAGCGTGGATCTGACAGGGGGCGCGGGTGGCTACACCTTC.

In this sample, this clone turned up a few times. This chain joins TRBV19 and TRBJ2-2; unclear D gene. The CDR3 runs 15 residues. Germline values: CDR1 LNHDA, CDR2 SQIVND (reference sequence). V was pared by 1 base and J by 3 bases, with 9 bases between. CDR3 region: CASSIGIQDTGELFF. CDR3 nucleotide sequence: TGTGCCAGTAGTATAGGGATCCAGGACACCGGGGAGCTGTTTTTT. The variable domain in full, completed from reference TRBV19 and TRBJ2-2, reads DGGITQSPKYLFRKEGQNVTLSCEQNLNHDAMYWYRQDPGQGLRLIYYSQIVNDFQKGDIAEGYSVSREKKESFPLTVTSAQKNPTAFYLCASSIGIQDTGELFFGEGSRLTVL.

The rearrangement joins TRBV6-5 to TRBJ2-7; 7 positions match TRBD1. The germline V gene encodes CDR1 MNHEY and CDR2 SVGAGI. J lost 3 bases, V lost 5 bases, and 7 bases had no gene match. There are 14 residues in the CDR3. DNA of the CDR3: TGTGCCAGCAGTATCCGGGACAGAAACTACGAGCAGTACTTC. Translating gives CASSIRDRNYEQYF.

This clone was detected ten times or more. The J gene is TRBJ2-3, the V gene TRBV18; weak D call: TRBD2 (5 bases). V gave up 2 bases and J gave up 6 bases, with 12 bases separating them. CDR3 length: 14 amino acids. From germline, CDR1 is KGHSH and CDR2 LQKENI. In nucleotides, the CDR3 is TGTGCCAGCTCACCAAAGCCCTCGGGGGATACGCAGTATTTT. It codes for CASSPKPSGDTQYF.

This clone was counted a few times. The chain links TRBV6-5 to TRBJ1-2, with D maybe TRBD1 (6 bases). The germline gives CDR1 MNHEY, CDR2 SVGAGI. The CDR3 consists of 16 residues. Trimming left V 4 bases short and J 3 bases short, with 18 bases between. The CDR3: CASSSPRGASYYGYTF. CDR3 DNA: TGTGCCAGCAGTTCCCCGCGGGGGGCCAGTTACTATGGCTACACCTTC.

The J gene is TRBJ1-1, the V gene TRBV18; a weak D match, TRBD1 (6 bases). Germline loops: CDR1 KGHSH, CDR2 LQKENI. Trimming stripped 3 bases from V and 1 base from J, with 12 bases between. This CDR3 has 15 amino acids. In nucleotides, the CDR3 is TGTGCCAGCTCACCCGGACAGCTAGGGAACACTGAAGCTTTCTTT. It yields the protein CASSPGQLGNTEAFF.

This clone was seen a handful of times. The chain is built from TRBV9 and TRBJ1-3; D possibly corresponds to TRBD1 (5 bases). Trimming pared 3 bases from V and 0 bases from J, leaving 13 bases between. Germline V gene sequence: CDR1 SGDLS, CDR2 YYNGEE. The length of the CDR3 is 16 residues. The CDR3 is CASSGGAPSSGNTIYF. The CDR3 nucleotides read TGTGCCAGCAGCGGTGGGGCTCCTAGCTCTGGAAACACCATATATTTT.

This clone was detected a few times. The chain carries TRBV29-1 and TRBJ2-5, with D possibly being TRBD1 (5 bases). V was pared by 3 bases and J by 9 bases, with 23 bases between. This CDR3 has 15 residues. The V gene's germline CDR1 is SQVTM and CDR2 ANQGSEA. CDR3: CSVEHDSTLTSAQYF. The CDR3 DNA reads as TGCAGCGTTGAGCACGACAGCACTCTGACGAGTGCCCAGTACTTC.

The chain employs TRBV5-1 and TRBJ2-1, with 10 nucleotides matching TRBD2. The germline V gene has CDR1 SGHRS and CDR2 YFSETQ. The CDR3 length is 15 residues. V lost 4 bases, J lost 4 bases, and 5 bases stayed unmatched. In nucleotides, the CDR3 is TGCGCCAGCAGCACCCAGCGGGGGGGATACAATGAGCAGTTCTTC. Its translation: CASSTQRGGYNEQFF.

This clone was recorded at least ten times. The CDR3 sequence is CATSRDLELAIQTQYF. DNA for the CDR3: TGTGCCACCAGCAGAGATTTAGAACTAGCCATACAGACCCAGTACTTC. The chain recombines TRBV15 with TRBJ2-5; a possible D gene is TRBD2 (6 bases). The length of the CDR3 is 16 residues. V was cut by 0 bases and J by 6 bases, with 17 bases left in between. CDR1 is LNHNV and CDR2 is YYDKDF in the germline V gene (reference sequence). The entire variable domain, with the rest obtained from reference TRBV15 and TRBJ2-5, is as follows: DAMVIQNPRYQVTQFGKPVTLSCSQTLNHNVMYWYQQKSSQAPKLLFHYYDKDFNNEADTPDNFQSRRPNTSFCFLDIRSPGLGDTAMYLCATSRDLELAIQTQYFGPGTRLLVL.

The V and J genes are TRBV2 and TRBJ2-5; 9 bases are shared with TRBD1. Germline-derived CDR1 and CDR2 are SNHLY and FYNNEI. V gave up 1 base and J gave up 4 bases; unmatched junction bases: 13. CDR3 length equals 18 residues. The CDR3 DNA reads as TGTGCCAGCAGTGAAGAATTTGGACAGGGGATTAAGGGAGAGACCCAGTACTTC. Its protein is CASSEEFGQGIKGETQYF.

This clone was observed a handful of times. The chain employs TRBV19 and TRBJ1-6, with 8 bases that match TRBD1. Germline CDR1 LNHDA, CDR2 SQIVND (reference sequence). V dropped 4 bases and J dropped 9; count of bases not matched to a gene: 8. The CDR3 has 15 amino acids. CDR3 coding DNA: TGTGCCAGTAGTAACCAGGGGGCGCATCTTTCACCCCTCCACTTT. This codes for CASSNQGAHLSPLHF.

This clone was observed many times. The chain has TRBV11-2 and TRBJ1-6; possible D gene TRBD1, 5 bases. V shed 3 bases and J shed 8 bases, with 11 bases lying between them. From germline, CDR1 is SGHAT and CDR2 FQNNGV. There are 14 residues in the CDR3. CDR3 nucleotide sequence: TGTGCCAGCAGCTTGGCGGGGGGGTATTCACCCCTCCACTTT. Translated: CASSLAGGYSPLHF.

At least ten counts were recorded for this clone. V gene TRBV19 combines with J gene TRBJ1-1; D possibly corresponds to TRBD1 (6 bases). Per germline, CDR1 LNHDA and CDR2 SQIVND (reference sequence). V was cut by 6 bases and J by 3 bases, with 11 bases left in between. The CDR3 totals 13 residues. In nucleotides, the CDR3 is TGTGCCAGTAGGCAGGGGATTTACACTGAAGCTTTCTTT. This codes for CASRQGIYTEAFF.